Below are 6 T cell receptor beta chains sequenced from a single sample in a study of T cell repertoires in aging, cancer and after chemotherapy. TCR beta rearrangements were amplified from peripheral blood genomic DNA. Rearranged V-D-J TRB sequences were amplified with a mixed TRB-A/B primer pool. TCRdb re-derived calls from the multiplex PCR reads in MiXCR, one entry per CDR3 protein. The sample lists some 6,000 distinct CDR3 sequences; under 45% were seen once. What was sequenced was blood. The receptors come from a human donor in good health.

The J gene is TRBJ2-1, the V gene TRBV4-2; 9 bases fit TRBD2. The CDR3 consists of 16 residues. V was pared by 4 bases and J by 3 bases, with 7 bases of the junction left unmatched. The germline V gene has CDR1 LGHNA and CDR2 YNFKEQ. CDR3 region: CASSPPTSGDYNEQFF. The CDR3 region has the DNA TGTGCCAGCAGCCCACCGACTAGCGGCGACTACAATGAGCAGTTCTTC.

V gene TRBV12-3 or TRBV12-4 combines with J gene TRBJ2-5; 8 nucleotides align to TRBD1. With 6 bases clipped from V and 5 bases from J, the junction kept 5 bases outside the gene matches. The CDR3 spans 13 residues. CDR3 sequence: CASRLTGVETQYF. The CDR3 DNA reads TGTGCCAGCAGACTGACAGGGGTCGAGACCCAGTACTTC.

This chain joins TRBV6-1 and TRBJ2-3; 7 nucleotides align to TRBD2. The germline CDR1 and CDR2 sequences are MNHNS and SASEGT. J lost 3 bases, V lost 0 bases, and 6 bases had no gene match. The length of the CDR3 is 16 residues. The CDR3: CASSEAEGGGTDTQYF. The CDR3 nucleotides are TGTGCCAGCAGTGAAGCGGAGGGCGGGGGTACAGATACGCAGTATTTT.

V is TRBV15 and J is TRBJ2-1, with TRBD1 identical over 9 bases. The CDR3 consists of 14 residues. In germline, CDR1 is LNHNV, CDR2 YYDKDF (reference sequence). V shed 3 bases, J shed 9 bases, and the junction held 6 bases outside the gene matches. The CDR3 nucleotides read TGTGCCACCAGCAGGGACAGGGGTTCTGGTGAGCAGTTCTTC. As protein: CATSRDRGSGEQFF.

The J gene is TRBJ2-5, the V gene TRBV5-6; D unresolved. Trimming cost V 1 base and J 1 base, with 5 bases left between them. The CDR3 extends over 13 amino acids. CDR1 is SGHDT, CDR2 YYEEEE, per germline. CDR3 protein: CASSLKLQETQYF. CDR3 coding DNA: TGTGCCAGCAGCTTGAAACTCCAAGAGACCCAGTACTTC.

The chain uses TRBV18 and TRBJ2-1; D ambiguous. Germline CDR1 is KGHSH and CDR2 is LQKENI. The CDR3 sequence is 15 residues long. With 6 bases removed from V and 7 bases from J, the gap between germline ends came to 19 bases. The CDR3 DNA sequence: TGTGCCAGCTCCGCACCAGGCACAGCTGGAAATGAGCAGTTCTTC. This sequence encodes CASSAPGTAGNEQFF.